Listed below are T cell receptor beta chains from one sample, sequenced in a study of cytomegalovirus exposure and HLA in healthy donors. The protocol was immunoSEQ multiplex PCR, while the TCRdb copy is restricted to in-frame clones and leaves out a portion. The table records more than 95,000 clones, 65% to 80% of them present only once. The sequenced sample was PBMCs. These receptors were taken from a woman aged 18-29 years in good health and CMV-seropositive. The CDR3 runs from the conserved cysteine through the conserved F or W. D genes are given only for firm matches. Clone size is not always given. Where it is, it says once, few, many or a class for expanded clones.

cdr3_nt cdr3_aa v_call clone_size d_call j_call cdr3_length
TGTGCCAGTACAAATAACAGCCACGAGCAGTACTTC CASTNNSHEQYF TRBV19 . . TRBJ2-7 12
TGTGCCAGTAGTACCCAAGGGGTCTCTGGGGCCAACGTCCTGACTTTC CASSTQGVSGANVLTF TRBV19 . . TRBJ2-6 16
TGTGCCAGCAGCCCAGCCAGAGGGGGTGGCTACACCTTC CASSPARGGGYTF TRBV7-2 once . TRBJ1-2 13
TGTGCCAGCAGCTCAACTAAATTCTCCTACAATGAGCAGTTCTTC CASSSTKFSYNEQFF TRBV5-4 . . TRBJ2-1 15
TGTGCCAGCAGTTTTCGCGGGACTAGCGGGAGGGCCACCTACAATGAGCAGTTCTTC CASSFRGTSGRATYNEQFF TRBV27 . TRBD2 TRBJ2-1 19
TGCAGTGCTAGAGCTCAAGAGACCCAGTACTTC CSARAQETQYF TRBV20-1 . . TRBJ2-5 11
TGTGCCAGCTCACCCAGCCAGGACACAGTTGACACCTTC CASSPSQDTVDTF TRBV18 . . TRBJ1-2 13
TGTGCCAGCAGACCGATGGGGCTAGTTCAAGAGACCCAGTACTTC CASRPMGLVQETQYF TRBV2 many . TRBJ2-5 15
TGCAGTGGATCGGACAATGAGCAGTTCTTC CSGSDNEQFF TRBV20-1 . . TRBJ2-1 10
TGTGCCAGCAGCGTAGCTAGACTAGATACGCAGTATTTT CASSVARLDTQYF TRBV9 . . TRBJ2-3 13
TGTGCCAGCAGCCCCAGGGGTATAAACACTGAAGCTTTCTTT CASSPRGINTEAFF TRBV9 . . TRBJ1-1 14
TGTGCCAGTTGTTCGGCAGGGGTAAACACTGAAGCTTTCTTT CASCSAGVNTEAFF TRBV6-4 . . TRBJ1-1 14
TGTGCCAGCACTGGGGGGGGGCACCGCTACGAGCAGTACTTC CASTGGGHRYEQYF TRBV6-5 . . TRBJ2-7 14
TGTGCCAGCAGTCTCCTACCGGGACTCCCCTCGGTTGAGCAGTTCTTC CASSLLPGLPSVEQFF TRBV11-2 . . TRBJ2-1 16
TGTGCCAGCAGCTTCCGGGACAGCCTCCAAGAGACCCAGTACTTC CASSFRDSLQETQYF TRBV7-2 . TRBD1 TRBJ2-5 15
TGCGCCAGCAGCTTGACTAGCGGAGAGACCCAGTACTTC CASSLTSGETQYF TRBV5-1 few TRBD2 TRBJ2-5 13
TGTGCCAGCAGCCGGGTGACAGGGGCGACTGGGGCCAACGTCCTGACTTTC CASSRVTGATGANVLTF TRBV7-9 . TRBD1 TRBJ2-6 17
TGTGCCAGCAGGCTTTACAGGGGTCCGAGTCAGCCCCAGCATTTT CASRLYRGPSQPQHF TRBV6-5 . TRBD1 TRBJ1-5 15
TGTGCCAGCAGTAGGGACAGGGGCACTGAAGCTTTCTTT CASSRDRGTEAFF TRBV2 . TRBD1 TRBJ1-1 13
TGCGCCAGCAGTGCGCCAGCGAGCGGGGGGTATACGCAGTATTTT CASSAPASGGYTQYF TRBV10-1 few TRBD2 TRBJ2-3 15
TGTGCCAGCTCACCACAGCGGCGAGACTACGAGCAGTACTTC CASSPQRRDYEQYF TRBV18 . . TRBJ2-7 14
TGTGCCAGTAGTCGCGGGACCGGAGGGGCTTTCTTT CASSRGTGGAFF TRBV19 . . TRBJ1-1 12
TGCAGTGCGGCACAGGTCTACGAGCAGTACTTC CSAAQVYEQYF TRBV20-1 few . TRBJ2-7 11
TGTGCCAGCAGTTTTAGGTTAGAGGATGGGTATGGGTATGGGGCCAACGTCCTGACTTTC CASSFRLEDGYGYGANVLTF TRBV28 . . TRBJ2-6 20
TGCAGTGCAACAGGAGACTACGAGCAGTACTTC CSATGDYEQYF TRBV20-1 . . TRBJ2-7 11
TGTGCCAGTAGTAGTTGGTCAGCGGGAGTAATCCCCTACAATGAGCAGTTCTTC CASSSWSAGVIPYNEQFF TRBV19 . TRBD2 TRBJ2-1 18
TGCGCCAGCAGCTTGGGCGACAGGGTCTACGAGCAGTACTTC CASSLGDRVYEQYF TRBV5-1 . TRBD1 TRBJ2-7 14
TGTGCCAGCCGGGACAATCCGGCTGGCTACACCTTC CASRDNPAGYTF TRBV27 . . TRBJ1-2 12
. CASSPSAALTDTQYF TRBV18 . . TRBJ2-3 15